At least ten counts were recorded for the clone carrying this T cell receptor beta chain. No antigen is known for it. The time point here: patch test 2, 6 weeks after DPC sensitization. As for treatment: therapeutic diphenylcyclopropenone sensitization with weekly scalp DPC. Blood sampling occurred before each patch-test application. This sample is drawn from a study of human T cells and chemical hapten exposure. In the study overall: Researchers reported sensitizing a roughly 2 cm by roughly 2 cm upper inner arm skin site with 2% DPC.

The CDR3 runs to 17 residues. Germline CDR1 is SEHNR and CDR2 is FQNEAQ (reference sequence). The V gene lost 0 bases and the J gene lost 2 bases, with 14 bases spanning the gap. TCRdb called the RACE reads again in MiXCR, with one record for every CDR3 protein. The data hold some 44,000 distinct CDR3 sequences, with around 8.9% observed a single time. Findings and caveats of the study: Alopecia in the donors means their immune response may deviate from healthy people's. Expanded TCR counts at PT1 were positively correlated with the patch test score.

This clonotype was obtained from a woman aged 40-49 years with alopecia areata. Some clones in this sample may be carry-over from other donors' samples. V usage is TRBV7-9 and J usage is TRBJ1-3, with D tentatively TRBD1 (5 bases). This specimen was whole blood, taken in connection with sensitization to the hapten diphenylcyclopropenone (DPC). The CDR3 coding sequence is TGTGCCAGCAGCTTAGCCCGGGGCCCCAGGGCTGGAAACACCATATATTTT. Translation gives CASSLARGPRAGNTIYF. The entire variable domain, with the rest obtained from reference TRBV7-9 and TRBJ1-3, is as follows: DTGVSQNPRHKITKRGQNVTFRCDPISEHNRLYWYRQTLGQGPEFLTYFQNEAQLEKSRLLSDRFSAERPKGSFSTLEIQRTEQGDSAMYLCASSLARGPRAGNTIYFGEGSWLTVV.